Listed below are T cell receptor beta chains from one sample, sequenced in a study of T-cell reconstitution after alpha-beta-depleted transplantation in children. TCRdb processed the PCR reads anew with MiXCR; each CDR3 protein has one entry. The sample carries 90,000 to 130,000 distinct CDR3 sequences, around a tenth recorded once. Sequenced material: PBMCs, taken before TCRalphabeta/CD19-depleted stem cell transplant. The receptors here all came from a boy between 2 and 10 years old with acute lymphoblastic leukemia, due to receive a stem cell transplant. The CDR3 runs from the conserved cysteine through the conserved F or W. The D gene is left open where the match is weak.

J gene | V gene | D gene | CDR3 length | CDR3 protein
TRBJ2-5 | TRBV11-2 | . | 13 | CASSFGFRETQYF
TRBJ1-5 | TRBV3-1 | . | 15 | CASSQGGYSNQPQHF
TRBJ2-2 | TRBV20-1 | TRBD1 | 15 | CSAASPGQASGELFF
TRBJ2-1 | TRBV20-1 | TRBD2 | 15 | CSATPASGIGDEQFF
TRBJ1-3 | TRBV5-4 | . | 15 | CASSLEGTLCDTIYF
TRBJ1-4 | TRBV5-1 | TRBD1 | 15 | CASSLAGTGVEKLFF
TRBJ2-3 | TRBV5-5 | TRBD2 | 15 | CASSTLHLGGGTQYF
TRBJ2-7 | TRBV2 | . | 13 | CASSGQGYYEQYF
TRBJ2-3 | TRBV7-9 | . | 12 | CASSRLPDTQYF
TRBJ1-2 | TRBV10-3 | . | 13 | CAISLFGIDGYTF
TRBJ2-5 | TRBV12-3/TRBV12-4 | . | 15 | CASRQNAGTQETQYF
TRBJ1-2 | TRBV12-3/TRBV12-4 | TRBD1 | 15 | CASSPGQGARNGYTF
TRBJ2-4 | TRBV5-1 | TRBD2 | 17 | CASRTGTSGSIGNIQYF
TRBJ2-1 | TRBV28 | TRBD2 | 19 | CASSPTVLARHLSYNEQFF
TRBJ2-7 | TRBV20-1 | . | 12 | CSALDSTYEQYF
TRBJ2-3 | TRBV24-1 | TRBD1 | 14 | CATWDRGLTDTQYF
TRBJ2-7 | TRBV7-9 | TRBD1 | 14 | CASSDDRAEYEQYF